Each of the 2 T cell receptor beta chains below was sequenced from the same sample in a study of glioma-infiltrating T cells. TCR alpha and beta CDR3 regions were amplified from RNA using iRepertoire nested multiplex PCR. TCRdb fed the multiplex PCR reads into MiXCR, producing one record per CDR3 protein. The table shows about 140,000 distinct CDR3 sequences, with about two fifths occurring only once. Sequencing was carried out using glioma tissue, nonneoplastic brain tissue, or PBMCs (not recorded which). The receptors here all came from a human donor with low-grade glioma or glioblastoma, undergoing nonglioma brain surgery, or in good health (not recorded which).

This rearrangement joins TRBV28 to TRBJ2-5; TRBD1 is a possible D gene (6 bases). The V and J ends lost 4 bases and 1 base respectively, with 10 bases between them. Germline V CDR1 and CDR2: MDHEN, SYDVKM. CDR3 size: 14 residues. The CDR3 coding sequence is TGTGCCAGCAGTTCCGGACAGATCCAAGAGACCCAGTACTTC. This sequence encodes CASSSGQIQETQYF.

This clonotype has only a few counts. The V and J genes are TRBV6-2 or TRBV6-3 and TRBJ1-3; maybe TRBD1 (5 bases). V lost 5 bases and J 0 bases, leaving 11 bases between the germline ends. The CDR3 runs to 15 residues. Germline values: CDR1 MNHEY, CDR2 SVGEGT. This chain's CDR3 is CASSKGTDSGNTIYF. As DNA, the CDR3 is TGTGCCAGCAGTAAAGGGACGGACTCTGGAAACACCATATATTTT.